Presented here are 22 T cell receptor beta chains from one specimen sequenced in a study of blood T cell repertoires in COVID-19. Sequenced by immunoSEQ multiplex PCR; TCRdb stores in-frame clones only, minus some. The sample yields 50,000 or so clones, more than 75% seen once. The sample taken for sequencing was peripheral blood. Source of these receptors: a human donor with active COVID-19. The donor label of this sample is uncertain.

This rearrangement joins TRBV27 to TRBJ1-6; D gene ambiguous. The V gene lost 2 bases and the J gene lost 9 bases, with 17 bases spanning the gap. Germline V CDR1 and CDR2: MNHEY, SMNVEV (reference sequence). This CDR3 has 16 residues. CDR3 protein: CASSLMAAGTGSPLHF. CDR3 in DNA: TGTGCCAGCAGTTTAATGGCGGCGGGTACGGGTTCACCCCTCCACTTT.

This clone was seen a few times. A read error may account for a junction end that differs from germline. V usage is TRBV27 and J usage is TRBJ2-2, with 7 nucleotides matching TRBD1. From germline, CDR1 is MNHEY and CDR2 SMNVEV (reference sequence). This CDR3 spans 16 amino acids. The CDR3 DNA follows: TGTGCCAGCAGTTTTTTCCCGACAGGGAATACCGGGGAGCTGCTTTTT. Translated: CASSFFPTGNTGELLF.

The chain combines TRBV2 with TRBJ2-3, with 7 bases identical to TRBD2. The CDR3 consists of 15 residues. V shed 4 bases, J shed 1 base, and the junction held 5 bases outside the gene matches. Germline values: CDR1 SNHLY, CDR2 FYNNEI. The CDR3 DNA follows: TGTGCCAGCAGTGGCCGAGCGGGGCGCACAGATACGCAGTATTTT. Its protein product is CASSGRAGRTDTQYF.

This clone was detected only once. The chain carries TRBV19 and TRBJ1-5, with 8 nucleotides matching TRBD1. Trimming cost V 1 base and J 0 bases; bases outside gene matches: 8. The CDR3 extends over 18 amino acids. Germline-derived CDR1 and CDR2 are LNHDA and SQIVND (reference sequence). In DNA, the CDR3 is TGTGCCAGTAGTATAGGGAGACGGACAGGGCCTAGCAATCAGCCCCAGCATTTT. Amino acid sequence: CASSIGRRTGPSNQPQHF.

The chain couples TRBV25-1 to TRBJ2-3, with TRBD2 matching over 10 bases. The CDR3 extends over 15 amino acids. The junction had 4 bases not matched to a gene; V was cut back by 6 bases and J by 1 base. CDR1 is MGHDK, CDR2 SYGVNS, per germline. CDR3 protein: CASRSSGGRTDTQYF. DNA for the CDR3: TGTGCCAGCAGATCTAGCGGGGGACGCACAGATACGCAGTATTTT.

V is TRBV5-1 and J is TRBJ2-5; 8 nucleotides line up with TRBD1. V shed 0 bases, J shed 4 bases, and the junction held 17 bases outside the gene matches. The germline V gene encodes CDR1 SGHRS and CDR2 YFSETQ. There are 19 residues in the CDR3. The CDR3 DNA sequence: TGCGCCAGCAGCTTGGAACCCACAAGGAGGACAGGGTTTCGAGAGACCCAGTACTTC. Translating it yields CASSLEPTRRTGFRETQYF.

This clone has a single count. This sequence joins TRBV9 and TRBJ1-6; 11 positions agree with TRBD1. Trimming took 3 bases from V and 7 from J; bases not matched to a gene: 6. Germline V gene sequence: CDR1 SGDLS, CDR2 YYNGEE. The CDR3 consists of 16 residues. The CDR3 protein is CASSDGQGARNSPLHF. CDR3 DNA sequence: TGTGCCAGCAGCGACGGACAGGGGGCTAGGAATTCACCCCTCCACTTT. Based on the CDR3 plus reference TRBV9 and TRBJ1-6, the full variable domain is DSGVTQTPKHLITATGQRVTLRCSPRSGDLSVYWYQQSLDQGLQFLIQYYNGEERAKGNILERFSAQQFPDLHSELNLSSLELGDSALYFCASSDGQGARNSPLHFGNGTRLTVT.

V is TRBV3-1 (or the pseudogene TRBV3-2) and J is TRBJ1-2; 7 positions agree with TRBD1. Germline V gene data show CDR1 as LGHDT and CDR2 as YNNKEL (reference sequence). Losses at the gene ends were 5 bases for V and 7 bases for J; bases not matched to a gene: 10. This CDR3 spans 14 amino acids. Here the CDR3 reads CASSETGWYLGYTF. For the CDR3, the DNA is TGTGCCAGCAGCGAGACAGGGTGGTATCTTGGCTACACCTTC.

The count of this clone is one. The rearrangement uses TRBV11-2 and TRBJ2-3; 8 nucleotides line up with TRBD1. The V gene end was trimmed by 5 bases and the J gene end by 2 bases; junction bases not matched to a gene: 6. CDR3 size: 15 residues. CDR1 and CDR2 from the germline V gene are SGHAT and FQNNGV. The CDR3 region has the DNA TGTGCCAGCAGCCCACCGGACAGGGCCACAGATACGCAGTATTTT. This encodes CASSPPDRATDTQYF.

CDR3 protein: CASRRGGYEQFF. As DNA, the CDR3 is TGTGCCAGCAGGAGGGGAGGGTATGAGCAGTTCTTC. This sequence joins TRBV2 and TRBJ2-1, with 7 nucleotides matching TRBD2. With V trimmed by 6 bases and J by 8 bases, 4 bases remained unmatched. The CDR3 runs to 12 residues. The germline gives CDR1 SNHLY, CDR2 FYNNEI.

This clone was detected once. V gene TRBV7-2 combines with J gene TRBJ2-7; weak D call: TRBD2 (6 bases). V was shortened by 8 bases and J by 3 bases, with 23 bases between the two germline ends. CDR1 and CDR2 from the germline V gene are SGHTA and FQGNSA. This CDR3 has 16 amino acids. CDR3 loop: CASGFGTPPLYYEQYF. The CDR3 coding sequence is TGTGCCAGCGGGTTCGGGACTCCTCCCCTCTACTACGAGCAGTACTTC.

The V and J genes are TRBV11-1 and TRBJ2-2, with D possibly matching TRBD1 (5 bases). The germline CDR1 and CDR2 sequences are SGHAT and FQDESV (reference sequence). The CDR3 has 13 residues. V lost 1 base and J lost 7, with 7 bases in between. CDR3 residues: CASSLGQGGELFF. CDR3 bases: TGTGCCAGCAGCTTAGGGCAGGGCGGGGAGCTGTTTTTT.

This chain links TRBV2 with TRBJ1-5; the D gene is possibly TRBD1 (6 bases). This CDR3 comprises 17 residues. The germline CDR1 and CDR2 sequences are SNHLY and FYNNEI. V dropped 5 bases and J dropped 1 base, with 18 bases sitting between them. The CDR3 loop is CASSTTGGGSSNQPQHF. As DNA, the CDR3 is TGTGCCAGCAGTACCACAGGTGGGGGCTCGAGCAATCAGCCCCAGCATTTT.

The J gene is TRBJ2-5, the V gene TRBV5-1, with TRBD1 matching over 7 bases. The germline V gene has CDR1 SGHRS and CDR2 YFSETQ. The junction had 4 bases not matched to a gene; V was cut back by 0 bases and J by 5 bases. The CDR3 totals 14 residues. The CDR3 reads CASSLDRGYETQYF. The CDR3 DNA reads TGCGCCAGCAGCTTGGACAGGGGTTATGAGACCCAGTACTTC. The full variable domain, in which reference TRBV5-1 and TRBJ2-5 provide the parts outside the CDR3, is KAGVTQTPRYLIKTRGQQVTLSCSPISGHRSVSWYQQTPGQGLQFLFEYFSETQRNKGNFPGRFSGRQFSNSRSEMNVSTLELGDSALYLCASSLDRGYETQYFGPGTRLLVL.

The chain uses TRBV4-2 and TRBJ1-5, with 7 bases matching TRBD1. The length of the CDR3 is 15 residues. V shed 1 base and J 6 bases; nucleotides not matched to a gene: 6. Germline CDR1 is LGHNA and CDR2 is YNFKEQ. In DNA, the CDR3 is TGTGCCAGCAGCCAAGGGGTCCAGGGGGGTCAGCCCCAGCATTTT. It translates to CASSQGVQGGQPQHF.

The rearrangement uses TRBV6-5 and TRBJ2-1, with 8 bases matching TRBD1. The germline V gene has CDR1 MNHEY and CDR2 SVGAGI. V trimming: 7 bases; J trimming: 2 bases; junction bases outside the gene matches: 7. The CDR3 runs 15 residues. CDR3 sequence: CASIRDRGAYNEQFF. The CDR3 coding sequence is TGTGCCAGCATTAGAGACAGGGGCGCCTACAATGAGCAGTTCTTC.

J is TRBJ2-3 and V is TRBV6-4; TRBD1 matches 8 bases. The J segment lost 1 base and the V segment lost 5 bases, leaving 5 bases of the junction unmatched. CDR1 and CDR2 from the germline V gene are MRHNA and SNTAGT. There are 15 residues in the CDR3. The CDR3 bases are TGTGCCAGCAGTCCTCAGGGGGCCCGCACAGATACGCAGTATTTT. It specifies CASSPQGARTDTQYF.

The CDR3 is CASSLGLAGGPTDTQYF. The CDR3 DNA is TGTGCCAGCTCCCTGGGACTAGCGGGGGGGCCAACAGATACGCAGTATTTT. This chain connects TRBV7-9 to TRBJ2-3, with TRBD2 matching over 16 bases. The germline gives CDR1 SEHNR, CDR2 FQNEAQ (reference sequence). The ends lost 8 bases at V and 3 bases at J; junction bases unmatched: 8. This CDR3 comprises 17 residues.

This chain links TRBV6-1 with TRBJ1-1, with TRBD1 matching over 8 bases. V lost 2 bases, J lost 11 bases, and 7 bases stayed unmatched. The CDR3 extends over 13 amino acids. Germline values: CDR1 MNHNS, CDR2 SASEGT. The CDR3 DNA follows: TGTGCCAGCAGTGAAACAGGGGGGCGTGGGGCTTTCTTT. The encoded protein is CASSETGGRGAFF.

V and J are TRBV4-1 and TRBJ2-2, with 9 nucleotides matching TRBD2. The V gene's germline CDR1 is MGHRA and CDR2 YSYEKL. This CDR3 contains 15 residues. V was clipped by 3 bases and J by 5 bases; unmatched bases: 4. The DNA of the CDR3 is TGCGCCAGCAGCCACGGCGGGGGGGCGACCGGGGAGCTGTTTTTT. Amino acids: CASSHGGGATGELFF.

V gene TRBV7-6 combines with J gene TRBJ1-1, with D maybe TRBD1 (5 bases). Germline CDR1 and CDR2: SGHVS and FNYEAQ. V gave up 0 bases and J gave up 1 base, with 9 bases separating them. The CDR3 covers 15 residues. For the CDR3, the DNA is TGTGCCAGCAGCTTAGCGGCAGGGTGGAACACTGAAGCTTTCTTT. It specifies CASSLAAGWNTEAFF.

The V call is TRBV10-3, the J call TRBJ2-2; TRBD1 is a possible D gene (6 bases). The CDR3 is 13 residues long. Germline V lookup: CDR1 ENHRY, CDR2 SYGVKD. V shed 7 bases and J shed 5 bases, with 11 bases lying between them. The CDR3: CAINGQLTGELFF. CDR3 coding DNA: TGTGCCATCAACGGACAGTTAACCGGGGAGCTGTTTTTT.